This is a list of T cell receptor beta chains from one sample in a study of blood T cell repertoires in COVID-19. The method was immunoSEQ multiplex PCR; TCRdb's version includes in-frame clones alone and lacks a portion of them. In the table there are about 240,000 clones, more than 70% of which are singletons. Specimen: peripheral blood. The receptors originated from a man older than 75 with acute or convalescent COVID-19. Each CDR3 is given with its conserved first and last residue. A D gene is named only where the DNA matches it firmly. Where a row states a size, it is once, few, many or the class of an expanded clone; other rows omit it.

clone size | CDR3 length | D gene | J gene | V gene | CDR3 protein | CDR3 DNA
- | 14 | TRBD2 | TRBJ2-1 | TRBV12-5 | CASGAGAGYNEQFF | TGTGCTAGTGGGGCGGGAGCGGGTTACAATGAGCAGTTCTTC
- | 14 | TRBD2 | TRBJ2-3 | TRBV2 | CASSGLASTDTQYF | TGTGCCAGCAGTGGACTAGCGAGCACAGATACGCAGTATTTT
once | 14 | - | TRBJ2-3 | TRBV27 | CASRLTTGTDTQYF | TGTGCCAGCAGACTTACGACAGGCACAGATACGCAGTATTTT
- | 15 | TRBD2 | TRBJ2-5 | TRBV19 | CASSALAGGGETQYF | TGTGCCAGTAGTGCCCTAGCGGGGGGCGGAGAGACCCAGTACTTC
few | 13 | - | TRBJ1-2 | TRBV28 | CASVPSGVYGYTF | TGTGCCAGCGTTCCATCGGGGGTCTATGGCTACACCTTC
- | 13 | - | TRBJ1-2 | TRBV13 | CASSLGRGDGYTF | TGTGCCAGCAGCTTAGGCAGGGGAGATGGCTACACCTTC
- | 14 | - | TRBJ1-5 | TRBV6-1 | CASSEAPGNQPQHF | TGTGCCAGCAGTGAAGCGCCGGGTAATCAGCCCCAGCATTTT
- | 17 | - | TRBJ1-5 | TRBV5-5 | CASSVQGSEPQNQPQHF | TGTGCCAGCAGCGTACAGGGTTCCGAACCTCAAAATCAGCCCCAGCATTTT
- | 14 | - | TRBJ1-6 | TRBV7-2 | CASSFGGFNSPLHF | TGTGCCAGCAGCTTTGGAGGCTTCAATTCACCCCTCCACTTT
- | 15 | - | TRBJ1-1 | TRBV6-5 | CASSYLGRGGTEAFF | TGTGCCAGCAGTTACCTAGGGCGGGGGGGGACTGAAGCTTTCTTT
- | 14 | - | TRBJ2-7 | TRBV5-1 | CASSLAGLPYEQYF | TGCGCCAGCAGCTTGGCGGGACTTCCCTACGAGCAGTACTTC
once | 14 | TRBD2 | TRBJ2-3 | TRBV7-2 | CASSPGTRADTQYF | TGTGCCAGCAGTCCCGGGACTAGGGCAGATACGCAGTATTTT
- | 16 | - | TRBJ1-5 | TRBV28 | CASSNPGGLGNQPQHF | TGTGCCAGCAGCAACCCGGGGGGCTTGGGCAATCAGCCCCAGCATTTT
- | 13 | TRBD2 | TRBJ2-1 | TRBV28 | CASQRGGQNEQFF | TGTGCCTCCCAGCGGGGGGGGCAAAATGAGCAGTTCTTC
- | 18 | TRBD2 | TRBJ2-3 | TRBV27 | CASSSPTGTSGERDTQYF | TGTGCCAGCAGTTCTCCGACCGGGACTAGCGGGGAGCGGGATACGCAGTATTTT
- | 15 | - | TRBJ2-5 | TRBV5-1 | CASSFPRGGRETQYF | TGCGCCAGCAGCTTTCCCAGGGGTGGGCGAGAGACCCAGTACTTC
- | 13 | - | TRBJ2-2 | TRBV28 | CASSLTNTGELFF | TGTGCCAGCAGTCTCACTAACACCGGGGAGCTGTTTTTT
- | 12 | - | TRBJ1-2 | TRBV6-5 | CASGPGGRGYTF | TGTGCCAGCGGACCGGGGGGCCGAGGTTACACCTTC
- | 15 | TRBD1 | TRBJ1-2 | TRBV27 | CASSKWGQVHAGYTF | TGTGCCAGCAGTAAGTGGGGACAGGTCCACGCCGGCTACACCTTC
many | 13 | - | TRBJ1-2 | TRBV19 | CASSPPVPYGYTF | TGTGCCAGTAGCCCTCCAGTACCCTATGGCTACACCTTC
- | 11 | - | TRBJ2-7 | TRBV28 | CAARSSYEQYF | TGTGCGGCTAGGAGCTCCTACGAGCAGTACTTC
- | 14 | TRBD2 | TRBJ2-1 | TRBV9 | CASSAGLGINEQFF | TGTGCCAGCAGTGCGGGACTAGGTATCAATGAGCAGTTCTTC
- | 12 | - | TRBJ1-2 | TRBV6-5 | CASSSQVGGYTF | TGTGCCAGCAGTTCCCAAGTCGGGGGCTACACCTTC
- | 14 | - | TRBJ1-3 | TRBV9 | CASSVDFSGNTIYF | TGTGCCAGCAGCGTAGACTTCTCTGGAAACACCATATATTTT
- | 13 | - | TRBJ1-2 | TRBV5-6 | CASTPAGSYGYTF | TGTGCCAGCACCCCCGCGGGTTCCTATGGCTACACCTTC
- | 15 | TRBD2 | TRBJ2-5 | TRBV5-4 | CASSSQAGGLETQYF | TGTGCCAGCAGCTCACAAGCGGGGGGGCTGGAGACCCAGTACTTC
- | 14 | - | TRBJ1-3 | TRBV6-5 | CASSSQGGGNTIYF | TGTGCCAGCAGTTCCCAGGGCGGCGGAAACACCATATATTTT
- | 20 | TRBD2 | TRBJ2-1 | TRBV27 | CASSRASGRRRVSSYNEQFF | TGTGCCAGCAGTCGGGCTAGCGGGAGACGAAGGGTAAGCTCCTACAATGAGCAGTTCTTC
- | 14 | - | TRBJ1-2 | TRBV19 | CASSPTGLNYGYTF | TGTGCCAGTAGTCCGACAGGCTTAAACTATGGCTACACCTTC
- | 14 | - | TRBJ2-1 | TRBV4-1 | CASSHPERRNEQFF | TGCGCCAGCAGCCACCCGGAAAGGAGGAATGAGCAGTTCTTC
- | 16 | - | TRBJ1-3 | TRBV28 | CASSLRDSWNGNTIYF | TGTGCCAGCAGTTTAAGGGACTCCTGGAATGGAAACACCATATATTTT
- | 15 | - | TRBJ1-2 | TRBV7-2 | CASSLLPGDVYAYTF | TGTGCCAGCAGTCTATTACCGGGGGATGTCTATGCCTACACCTTC
- | 16 | TRBD1 | TRBJ2-1 | TRBV4-3 | CASSQGYRGLYNEQFF | TGCGCCAGCAGCCAAGGGTACAGGGGCCTCTACAATGAGCAGTTCTTC
once | 17 | - | TRBJ2-1 | TRBV7-9 | CASSTGSLGGAYNEQFF | TGTGCCAGCAGCACGGGATCATTGGGCGGTGCTTACAATGAGCAGTTCTTC
- | 15 | TRBD1 | TRBJ2-7 | TRBV27 | CASSTRTGGAYEQYF | TGTGCCAGCAGTACGAGGACAGGTGGGGCCTACGAGCAGTACTTC
- | 15 | - | TRBJ2-3 | TRBV24-1 | CATSDLRGRTDTQYF | TGTGCCACCAGTGATTTGAGAGGGCGGACAGATACGCAGTATTTT
- | 14 | - | TRBJ1-2 | TRBV4-1 | CASSQVGFLYGYTF | TGCGCCAGCAGCCAAGTCGGGTTCCTCTATGGCTACACCTTC
- | 14 | - | TRBJ1-5 | TRBV28 | CASTPGGTDQPQHF | TGTGCCAGCACCCCCGGGGGGACCGATCAGCCCCAGCATTTT
- | 13 | - | TRBJ1-5 | TRBV19 | CASSKPKAQPQHF | TGTGCCAGTAGTAAGCCTAAAGCACAGCCCCAGCATTTT
- | 16 | TRBD1 | TRBJ1-2 | TRBV5-1 | CASRAQGTLVKDGYTF | TGCGCCAGCAGGGCACAGGGGACTCTAGTTAAGGATGGCTACACCTTC
once | 11 | - | TRBJ1-1 | TRBV12-3/TRBV12-4 | CASSSGGKAFF | TGTGCCAGCAGTAGCGGCGGGAAAGCTTTCTTT
- | 15 | - | TRBJ1-2 | TRBV28 | CASSFRDLANYGYTF | TGTGCCAGCAGTTTTCGGGATCTAGCTAACTATGGCTACACCTTC
once | 13 | - | TRBJ1-2 | TRBV7-2 | CASSFADRYGYTF | TGTGCCAGCAGCTTCGCAGACAGATATGGCTACACCTTC
- | 16 | TRBD2 | TRBJ2-3 | TRBV3-1/TRBV3-2 | CASSQGSGGPPDTQYF | TGTGCCAGCAGCCAGGGTAGCGGGGGCCCTCCAGATACGCAGTATTTT
- | 14 | - | TRBJ1-6 | TRBV6-5 | CASSYQAGVSPLHF | TGTGCCAGCAGTTACCAGGCAGGGGTATCACCCCTCCACTTT
- | 14 | TRBD1 | TRBJ1-1 | TRBV5-1 | CASSSGTVASEAFF | TGCGCCAGCAGCTCCGGGACAGTAGCGTCTGAAGCTTTCTTT